A single sample is the source of the 4 T cell receptor beta chains below, sequenced in a study of blood T cell repertoires in COVID-19 (dated by TCRdb to about 2020). Library preparation was by the immunoSEQ multiplex PCR assay. TCRdb carries this immuneACCESS record with in-frame sequences only. Its versions omit some clonotypes, under half of them owing to an unresolved V gene in the studies checked, with the rest unexplained. The sample table lists 43,000 or so clones, around nine tenths of them with a count of one. Approximately 15% of the sample belongs to the ten largest clones. Material: peripheral blood. The source of these receptors is a man aged 55 to 70 with active or convalescent COVID-19.

The chain couples TRBV7-3 to TRBJ2-1, with D uncertain. The CDR3 contains 12 residues. The V end was cut by 5 bases, the J end by 4 bases, with 6 bases between. Germline V lookup: CDR1 SGHTA, CDR2 FQGTGA. DNA of the CDR3: TGTGCCAGCAGCCCCGGGTACAATGAGCAGTTCTTC. This encodes CASSPGYNEQFF.

This chain links TRBV14 with TRBJ1-4; D is unclear. Germline assignment: CDR1 SGHDN and CDR2 FVKESK. Trimming stripped 2 bases from V and 1 base from J, with 17 bases between. CDR3 length: 18 amino acids. As DNA, the CDR3 is TGTGCCAGCAGCCAAACTACACCTCTACCGGGAACTAATGAAAAACTGTTTTTT. This sequence encodes CASSQTTPLPGTNEKLFF.

The CDR3, as DNA: TGTGCCACCAGTGATGGGGAGGAGCAGTACTTC. The encoded protein is CATSDGEEQYF. The gene calls are TRBV24-1 and TRBJ2-7, with D possibly being TRBD2 (5 bases). The V gene's germline CDR1 is KGHDR and CDR2 SFDVKD. The CDR3 covers 11 residues. Between the trimmed V and J ends, which lost 3 bases and 7 bases, there was a span of 6 bases.

The chain is built from TRBV30 and TRBJ1-5; no firm D call. CDR3 length: 12 amino acids. Germline-derived CDR1 and CDR2 are GTSNPN and SVGIG (reference sequence). V lost 1 base and J 1 base, leaving 2 bases between the germline ends. The CDR3 region has the DNA TGTGCCTGGAGTGCAAGCAATCAGCCCCAGCATTTT. It encodes CAWSASNQPQHF.